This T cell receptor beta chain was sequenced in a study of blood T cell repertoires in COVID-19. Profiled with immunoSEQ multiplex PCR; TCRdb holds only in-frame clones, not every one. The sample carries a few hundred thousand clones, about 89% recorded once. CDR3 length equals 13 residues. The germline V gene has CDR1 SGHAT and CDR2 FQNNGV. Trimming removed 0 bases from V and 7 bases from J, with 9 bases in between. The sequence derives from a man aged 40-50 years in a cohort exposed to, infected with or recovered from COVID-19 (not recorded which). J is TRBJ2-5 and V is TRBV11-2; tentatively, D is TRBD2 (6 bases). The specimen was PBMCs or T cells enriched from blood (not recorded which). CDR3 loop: CASSLEGSGTQYF. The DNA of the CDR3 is TGTGCCAGCAGCTTAGAGGGTAGCGGGACCCAGTACTTC.